This T cell receptor (beta chain) was sequenced for a study of cytomegalovirus exposure and HLA in healthy donors. Study information: There were roughly 80 million unique TCRs (from HLA-typed donors) in an early data release.

Use of 60 Vbeta and 13 Jbeta primers characterized the PCR. The repertoire was sequenced with immunoSEQ multiplex PCR; TCRdb's copy has only in-frame clones and lacks some. The profile shows around 100,000 clones, about 83% of them singletons. The ends lost 3 bases at V and 1 base at J; junction bases unmatched: 4. This CDR3 comprises 15 residues. Per the germline V gene, CDR1 is SGHDT and CDR2 is YYEEEE. In regard to this clone: Its antigen is still unknown.

Study conclusions and caveats: Being productive about 87% or about 30% of the time was typical of most TCR beta V segments in an earlier analysis. The study recorded 150 to 200 TCR beta chains that were cytomegalovirus-associated.

Sequencing was done on a sample of PBMCs. The genes are TRBV5-6 and TRBJ1-2, with TRBD1 matching over 9 bases. The source is a female donor in good health and CMV-seropositive. The CDR3 DNA reads TGTGCCAGCAGCTCCGGGACAGGGAATAACTATGGCTACACCTTC. As protein: CASSSGTGNNYGYTF.